The 17 T cell receptor beta chains below all came from one sample that was sequenced in a study of T-cell reconstitution after alpha-beta-depleted transplantation in children. Unique molecular identifiers tagged the TCRbeta library. TCRdb independently ran MiXCR on the PCR reads; one entry per CDR3 protein. The sample lists roughly 100,000 distinct CDR3 sequences; about 6% were seen once. Sequenced material: PBMCs, mostly from graft donor cells, taken 60 days after TCRalphabeta/CD19-depleted stem cell transplant. Receptors originate from a female patient aged 2-9 years who had a stem cell transplant for Fanconi anemia, so the T cells may come from the graft donor.

This clonotype was observed many times. The rearrangement joins TRBV6-5 to TRBJ2-7; D is possibly TRBD1 (6 bases). Germline CDR1 is MNHEY and CDR2 is SVGAGI. V was cut by 5 bases and J by 6 bases, with 20 bases left in between. The CDR3 consists of 15 residues. The CDR3 coding sequence is TGTGCCAGCAGTCCTTTAACCGGGACAACGGGCGAGCAGTACTTC. It codes for CASSPLTGTTGEQYF.

V usage is TRBV18 and J usage is TRBJ2-7; 7 nucleotides align to TRBD2. The length of the CDR3 is 15 residues. Per the germline V gene, CDR1 is KGHSH and CDR2 is LQKENI. After removal of 6 bases from V and 4 bases from J, the junction contained 12 bases not matched to a gene. For the CDR3, the DNA is TGTGCCAGCTCCCGGGTGAGCGGGGAGACTTACGAGCAGTACTTC. Protein product: CASSRVSGETYEQYF.

This clonotype has more than one count but fewer than ten. The chain joins TRBV20-1 to TRBJ1-5, with 8 bases lining up with TRBD1. V dropped 3 bases and J dropped 5; count of bases not matched to a gene: 6. CDR3 length equals 14 residues. Germline CDR1 reads DFQATT; CDR2 reads SNEGSKA (reference sequence). The CDR3 bases are TGCAGTGCTAGTAGGGCAGGGGGCGATCAGCCCCAGCATTTT. This gives the protein CSASRAGGDQPQHF.

Worth noting for this clonotype: Possible read error: a much larger clone is one base away. CDR3 region: CASSPPNGYGYTF. The CDR3 nucleotides read TGTGCCAGCTCACCACCGAATGGCTATGGCTACACCTTC. The rearrangement uses TRBV18 and TRBJ1-2, with unresolved D. Germline CDR1 reads KGHSH; CDR2 reads LQKENI. Trimming shortened V by 0 bases and J by 4 bases, and 6 bases separated the two germline ends. CDR3 length equals 13 residues.

This clonotype was counted ten times or more. The rearrangement uses TRBV5-1 and TRBJ2-7, with 9 positions matching TRBD1. Germline CDR1 reads SGHRS; CDR2 reads YFSETQ. CDR3 length: 15 amino acids. The V gene end was trimmed by 2 bases and the J gene end by 6 bases; junction bases not matched to a gene: 9. The CDR3 spells CASSLTGGTSTEQYF. The CDR3 DNA follows: TGCGCCAGCAGCTTAACAGGGGGCACCTCTACCGAGCAGTACTTC. The whole variable domain, remainder taken from reference TRBV5-1 and TRBJ2-7, is KAGVTQTPRYLIKTRGQQVTLSCSPISGHRSVSWYQQTPGQGLQFLFEYFSETQRNKGNFPGRFSGRQFSNSRSEMNVSTLELGDSALYLCASSLTGGTSTEQYFGPGTRLTVT.

At least ten counts were recorded for this clonotype. The chain links TRBV5-1 to TRBJ2-1; D may be TRBD2 (6 bases). This CDR3 region has 14 residues. The germline V and J ends were trimmed by 6 bases and 6 bases, with 16 bases remaining between them. CDR1 and CDR2 (germline): SGHRS, YFSETQ. CDR3 sequence (DNA): TGCGCCAGCACGCCGGGACTGCGCCCCAATGAGCAGTTCTTC. It yields the protein CASTPGLRPNEQFF.

This clonotype was recorded many times. The rearrangement links TRBV4-2 to TRBJ2-1, with 13 bases lining up with TRBD2. V dropped 0 bases and J dropped 5; count of bases not matched to a gene: 13. The length of the CDR3 is 20 residues. Germline V lookup: CDR1 LGHNA, CDR2 YNFKEQ. CDR3 amino acids: CASSQDPLAGGPEIHNEQFF. In nucleotides, the CDR3 is TGTGCCAGCAGCCAAGATCCACTAGCGGGAGGGCCGGAGATCCACAATGAGCAGTTCTTC.

This clonotype was counted a few times. The chain combines TRBV12-3 or TRBV12-4 with TRBJ1-6; D possibly corresponds to TRBD1 (5 bases). The CDR3 is 15 amino acids. The germline V and J ends were trimmed by 2 bases and 5 bases, with 10 bases remaining between them. The CDR3 DNA sequence: TGTGCCAGCAGTTTACAGGCAGGGCATAATTCACCCCTCCACTTT. Translating it yields CASSLQAGHNSPLHF.

This clonotype was seen ten or more times. This rearrangement joins TRBV28 to TRBJ1-1; the D is unclear. Trimming took 6 bases from V and 4 from J, leaving 15 bases between them. Germline CDR1 is MDHEN and CDR2 is SYDVKM. This CDR3 spans 14 amino acids. The DNA of the CDR3 is TGTGCCAGCAGATTACGACCCGGGGTCACTGAAGCTTTCTTT. It specifies CASRLRPGVTEAFF.

This clonotype was found many times. V is TRBV4-1 and J is TRBJ2-1; 11 nucleotides line up with TRBD2. The CDR3 is made up of 16 amino acids. After removal of 1 base from V and 6 bases from J, the junction contained 5 bases not matched to a gene. Germline loops: CDR1 MGHRA, CDR2 YSYEKL. CDR3 protein: CASSQGLAGGFNEQFF. For the CDR3, the DNA is TGCGCCAGCAGCCAAGGGTTAGCGGGAGGGTTCAATGAGCAGTTCTTC.

This clonotype was seen a handful of times. CDR3 sequence: CASSQDFWGIGNTIYF. CDR3 bases: TGTGCCAGCAGCCAAGATTTCTGGGGGATCGGAAACACCATATATTTT. V usage is TRBV4-2 and J usage is TRBJ1-3, with D maybe TRBD1 (5 bases). This CDR3 spans 16 amino acids. V lost 0 bases and J 4 bases, leaving 13 bases between the germline ends. Germline V gives CDR1 LGHNA, CDR2 YNFKEQ.

This clonotype was found many times. This chain joins TRBV29-1 and TRBJ2-7, with 16 bases that match TRBD2. The germline V gene has CDR1 SQVTM and CDR2 ANQGSEA. The V and J ends lost 6 bases and 2 bases, in that order; junction bases with no gene match: 4. The CDR3 consists of 15 residues. CDR3 region: CSVRGTSGRAYEQYF. The CDR3 nucleotides read TGCAGCGTGAGAGGGACTAGCGGGAGGGCCTACGAGCAGTACTTC.

This clonotype was seen repeatedly, ten times or more. The rearrangement joins TRBV3-1 to TRBJ2-1; D perhaps matches TRBD2 (6 bases). Germline V gene sequence: CDR1 LGHDT, CDR2 YNNKEL (reference sequence). The CDR3 totals 15 residues. Trimming stripped 1 base from V and 7 bases from J, with 14 bases between. CDR3 in DNA: TGTGCCAGCAGCCAAGTTGAGGCGGGAAAGAATGAGCAGTTCTTC. Translation gives CASSQVEAGKNEQFF.

V gene TRBV6-1 combines with J gene TRBJ2-5; possibly TRBD2 for D (5 bases). V was trimmed by 6 bases and J by 3 bases, leaving 11 bases between them. Germline V gene sequence: CDR1 MNHNS, CDR2 SASEGT. This CDR3 region has 13 residues. The CDR3: CASRLGAEETQYF. The CDR3 DNA sequence: TGTGCCAGCAGACTGGGAGCGGAAGAGACCCAGTACTTC.

This clonotype was counted between two and nine times. V is TRBV25-1 and J is TRBJ2-6; weak D call: TRBD1 (5 bases). With 3 bases removed from V and 0 bases from J, the gap between germline ends came to 9 bases. The germline gives CDR1 MGHDK, CDR2 SYGVNS. The CDR3 has 16 residues. The CDR3 loop reads CASSEVRASGANVLTF. CDR3 nucleotide sequence: TGTGCCAGCAGTGAGGTCAGGGCCTCTGGGGCCAACGTCCTGACTTTC.

This clonotype was seen a few times. The chain uses TRBV5-1 and TRBJ2-7; 8 positions agree with TRBD1. This CDR3 contains 13 residues. V shed 3 bases, J shed 6 bases, and the junction held 5 bases outside the gene matches. Germline V lookup: CDR1 SGHRS, CDR2 YFSETQ. CDR3 residues: CASSSDRVVEQYF. The CDR3 DNA follows: TGCGCCAGCAGCTCGGACAGGGTGGTCGAGCAGTACTTC.

This clonotype was seen ten or more times. The rearrangement links TRBV28 to TRBJ2-3, with D perhaps TRBD2 (5 bases). The CDR3 extends over 14 amino acids. CDR1 and CDR2 from the germline V gene are MDHEN and SYDVKM. V lost 2 bases and J 0 bases, leaving 6 bases between the germline ends. In DNA form, the CDR3 reads TGTGCCAGCAGTTTACCGGGGAGCACAGATACGCAGTATTTT. Translating gives CASSLPGSTDTQYF.